The present TCR beta chain was sequenced within a study of shared clonotypes between healthy human individuals. Those who donated, Caucasian adults without exception, all lived in Nashville, Tennessee. In unsorted samples, genomic DNA was obtained using approximately 100 million PBMCs. Germline V gene lookup returns CDR1 SGHRS and CDR2 YFSETQ. The V and J ends lost 2 bases and 7 bases, in that order; junction bases with no gene match: 11. The CDR3 length is 16 residues. In replicate PCRs of unsorted PBMC, around 0.3 ug DNA, some 30,000 T cell genomes, was used. Assay: immunoSEQ multiplex PCR; the TCRdb copy retains only in-frame clones and omits some. The top ten clones hold roughly 13% of a sample with hundreds of thousands of clones, roughly 80% of them seen once.

The source material was PBMCs. The chain employs TRBV5-1 and TRBJ2-1; TRBD2 aligns across 8 bases. This sequence originates from a woman between 35 and 50 years old in good health. Some clones in this sample may be carry-over from other donors' samples. The CDR3 nucleotides are TGCGCCAGCAGCTTTACCCCCCTGGCTAGCGGGAATGAGCAGTTCTTC. Its translation: CASSFTPLASGNEQFF. Supplemented by reference TRBV5-1 and TRBJ2-1, the full variable domain reads KAGVTQTPRYLIKTRGQQVTLSCSPISGHRSVSWYQQTPGQGLQFLFEYFSETQRNKGNFPGRFSGRQFSNSRSEMNVSTLELGDSALYLCASSFTPLASGNEQFFGPGTRLTVL.